The clone carrying this T cell receptor (beta chain) occurred many times. Generation of TCR cDNA used 5'RACE template switching (which added a universal primer site and UMIs). In TCRdb, the 5' RACE reads were re-called with MiXCR into one record per CDR3 protein. The data contain 15,000 or so distinct CDR3 sequences, over 3.5% of them singletons. This sample was included in a study of T cells after yellow fever vaccination. Regarding the study as a whole: The presence of abundant clonotypes contaminating from the bulk population was possible in FACS-sorted repertoires.

CDR3 length: 15 amino acids. The germline gives CDR1 LGHNA, CDR2 YSLEER. Losses at the gene ends were 0 bases for V and 4 bases for J; bases not matched to a gene: 1. Here the sequenced sample was PBMCs, either bulk or a sorted T-cell subset (CD4+, CD8+, memory, or dextramer-sorted; not recorded which), taken 15 days after the yellow fever booster vaccination. The chain links TRBV4-3 to TRBJ2-1; 9 bases fit TRBD2. This receptor was identified in a man younger than 45 who received the YFV17D yellow fever vaccine. The DNA of the CDR3 is TGCGCCAGCAGCCAAGAGACTAGCGGTTACAATGAGCAGTTCTTC. Protein product: CASSQETSGYNEQFF.